Below are 18 T cell receptor beta chains sequenced from a single sample in a study of blood T cell repertoires in COVID-19. Profiling relied on immunoSEQ multiplex PCR, and the TCRdb table lists in-frame clones only, not all of them. The sample holds under 300,000 clones; 89% are singletons and the top ten take approximately 4.6%. What was sequenced was peripheral blood. The source of these receptors is a woman in her 40s who had recovered from COVID-19.

The chain employs TRBV21-1 and TRBJ1-1; TRBD1 is the table's D call and was not checked against the DNA. TRBV21-1 is tagged as a pseudogene. The CDR3 contains 11 residues. The DNA of the CDR3 is TGTGCCAGCAGATTAGACAGGGCCGCTTTCTTT. It yields the protein CASRLDRAAFF.

This clone was detected once. V is TRBV9 and J is TRBJ2-2; 9 bases agree with TRBD2. Germline values: CDR1 SGDLS, CDR2 YYNGEE. The V segment lost 3 bases and the J segment 5 bases; nucleotides outside the gene matches: 8. The CDR3 sequence is 16 residues long. CDR3 nucleotide sequence: TGTGCCAGCAGCGCCCTAGCGGGATTGGGTACCGGGGAGCTGTTTTTT. Translation: CASSALAGLGTGELFF. The complete variable domain, with remaining parts taken from reference TRBV9 and TRBJ2-2, reads DSGVTQTPKHLITATGQRVTLRCSPRSGDLSVYWYQQSLDQGLQFLIQYYNGEERAKGNILERFSAQQFPDLHSELNLSSLELGDSALYFCASSALAGLGTGELFFGEGSRLTVL.

This sequence joins TRBV7-2 and TRBJ2-3; D not resolved. V was clipped by 6 bases and J by 1 base, with 11 bases between them. The CDR3 covers 14 residues. Germline V gene lookup returns CDR1 SGHTA and CDR2 FQGNSA. The CDR3: CASRQVGGTDTQYF. Here the CDR3 DNA reads TGTGCCAGCAGGCAGGTGGGCGGCACAGATACGCAGTATTTT. Supplemented by reference TRBV7-2 and TRBJ2-3, the full variable domain reads GAGVSQSPSNKVTEKGKDVELRCDPISGHTALYWYRQSLGQGLEFLIYFQGNSAPDKSGLPSDRFSAERTGGSVSTLTIQRTQQEDSAVYLCASRQVGGTDTQYFGPGTRLTVL.

This rearrangement joins TRBV2 to TRBJ1-4; 7 positions match TRBD1. The CDR3 runs 14 residues. Per the germline V gene, CDR1 is SNHLY and CDR2 is FYNNEI. The V segment lost 7 bases and the J segment 7 bases; nucleotides outside the gene matches: 9. The CDR3 nucleotides read TGTGCCAGCACCCCCGGGACAGCCATTGAAAAACTGTTTTTT. It codes for CASTPGTAIEKLFF.

The sample holds a few counts of this clone. This sequence joins TRBV14 and TRBJ1-2, with D uncertain. The CDR3 length is 12 residues. CDR1 is SGHDN and CDR2 is FVKESK in the germline V gene. The V gene lost 4 bases and the J gene lost 5 bases, with 8 bases spanning the gap. The CDR3 loop reads CASSRQDYGYTF. In nucleotides, the CDR3 is TGTGCCAGCAGCCGGCAGGATTATGGCTACACCTTC. The whole variable domain, remainder taken from reference TRBV14 and TRBJ1-2, is EAGVTQFPSHSVIEKGQTVTLRCDPISGHDNLYWYRRVMGKEIKFLLHFVKESKQDESGMPNNRFLAERTGGTYSTLKVQPAELEDSGVYFCASSRQDYGYTFGSGTRLTVV.

The gene calls are TRBV27 and TRBJ2-2, with a possible D match to TRBD2 (5 bases). The germline CDR1 and CDR2 sequences are MNHEY and SMNVEV (reference sequence). CDR3 length equals 14 residues. With 5 bases removed from V and 2 bases from J, the gap between germline ends came to 9 bases. CDR3 in amino acids: CASSLGINTGELFF. The CDR3 DNA is TGTGCCAGCAGTCTCGGGATTAACACCGGGGAGCTGTTTTTT.

This chain uses TRBV6-5 with TRBJ1-1; D might be TRBD1 (5 bases). Germline CDR1 reads MNHEY; CDR2 reads SVGAGI. The CDR3 totals 14 residues. V shed 5 bases and J shed 6 bases, with 16 bases lying between them. The CDR3 reads CASSKGRGEAEAFF. The CDR3 region has the DNA TGTGCCAGCAGTAAGGGCCGGGGGGAAGCTGAAGCTTTCTTT.

The genes are TRBV5-1 and TRBJ1-4, with a possible D match to TRBD1 (5 bases). Germline V gene sequence: CDR1 SGHRS, CDR2 YFSETQ. This CDR3 contains 16 residues. V was pared by 4 bases and J by 4 bases, with 17 bases between. CDR3 residues: CASSPDQTGGNEKLFF. The CDR3, as DNA: TGCGCCAGCAGCCCCGATCAGACGGGGGGTAATGAAAAACTGTTTTTT.

This sequence joins TRBV7-2 and TRBJ1-1; 7 bases fit TRBD1. Germline CDR1 and CDR2: SGHTA and FQGNSA. This CDR3 has 16 residues. J gave up 3 bases and V 3 bases, and 10 bases lay outside the gene matches. The CDR3 protein is CASSFYLARGDTEAFF. The CDR3 DNA follows: TGTGCCAGCAGCTTTTATCTCGCCAGGGGGGACACTGAAGCTTTCTTT.

The rearrangement links TRBV28 to TRBJ2-1; D is ambiguous. CDR1 and CDR2 from the germline V gene are MDHEN and SYDVKM. V was shortened by 1 base and J by 10 bases, with 11 bases between the two germline ends. This CDR3 has 13 residues. For the CDR3, the DNA is TGTGCCAGCAGTTTATATGCGGAAGGCGAGCAGTTCTTC. Translated, it gives CASSLYAEGEQFF.

This clone was detected only a few times. The chain carries TRBV19 and TRBJ2-3; 8 bases line up with TRBD1. This CDR3 spans 16 amino acids. The trim removed 3 bases at V and 2 bases at J, leaving 7 bases unmatched. In germline, CDR1 is LNHDA, CDR2 SQIVND (reference sequence). CDR3 amino acids: CASSMVGTGYTDTQYF. The CDR3 nucleotides are TGTGCCAGTAGTATGGTTGGGACAGGATACACAGATACGCAGTATTTT.

This rearrangement joins TRBV2 to TRBJ2-5, with TRBD2 as a possible D gene (7 bases). CDR1 is SNHLY and CDR2 is FYNNEI in the germline V gene. This CDR3 region has 14 residues. V shed 6 bases and J shed 2 bases, with 13 bases lying between them. CDR3 in amino acids: CASRLRGPQETQYF. The CDR3 bases are TGTGCCAGCAGGTTGCGGGGGCCGCAAGAGACCCAGTACTTC.

The genes are TRBV4-3 and TRBJ2-6, with D possibly TRBD1 on 5 matching bases. Trimming took 4 bases from V and 3 from J, leaving 16 bases between them. CDR3 size: 17 residues. In germline, CDR1 is LGHNA, CDR2 YSLEER. In DNA form, the CDR3 reads TGCGCCAGCAGCCGTCTGGGGTTACAGGATGGGGCCAACGTCCTGACTTTC. Protein sequence: CASSRLGLQDGANVLTF.

The sample holds one count of this clone. J is TRBJ1-1 and V is TRBV4-1, with D perhaps matching TRBD1 (6 bases). V lost 4 bases and J 4 bases, leaving 22 bases between the germline ends. CDR1 and CDR2 from the germline V gene are MGHRA and YSYEKL. The CDR3 runs to 17 residues. The CDR3 nucleotides are TGCGCCAGCAGCCCATCCGGTGGTAGACAGGTTCCCACTGAAGCTTTCTTT. Encoded protein: CASSPSGGRQVPTEAFF.

As DNA, the CDR3 is TGCAGCGTTGAAGCACTAGCGGGGAATGAGCAGTTCTTC. Protein product: CSVEALAGNEQFF. This sequence joins TRBV29-1 and TRBJ2-1; 10 bases fit TRBD2. The ends lost 1 base at V and 7 bases at J; junction bases unmatched: 1. The CDR3 loop spans 13 amino acids. Germline CDR1 is SQVTM and CDR2 is ANQGSEA.

The chain has TRBV5-4 and TRBJ1-4; D is undetermined. Trimming took 5 bases from V and 2 from J, leaving 7 bases between them. Germline assignment: CDR1 SGHNT and CDR2 YYREEE (reference sequence). CDR3 size: 13 residues. For the CDR3, the DNA is TGTGCCAGCAGTTCCGGGACTAATGAAAAACTGTTTTTT. Its protein product is CASSSGTNEKLFF.

The chain couples TRBV29-1 to TRBJ1-5, with D perhaps matching TRBD1 (5 bases). The germline V gene has CDR1 SQVTM and CDR2 ANQGSEA. Trimming removed 5 bases at V and 5 bases at J, with 13 bases between. The CDR3 consists of 13 residues. CDR3 in DNA: TGCAGCGTTTGTCAGGGTAAGGATCAGCCCCAGCATTTT. Its protein product is CSVCQGKDQPQHF.

CDR3 loop: CASSQDGNSGHNEQFF. The CDR3, as DNA: TGCGCCAGCAGCCAAGATGGTAACAGCGGCCACAATGAGCAGTTCTTC. The chain recombines TRBV4-3 with TRBJ2-1, with D possibly being TRBD2 (5 bases). Germline CDR1 reads LGHNA; CDR2 reads YSLEER. Trimming took off 0 bases at V and 5 bases at J, with 14 bases between the two ends. The CDR3 runs 16 residues.